This T cell receptor (beta chain) was identified during a study of blood T cell repertoires in COVID-19. From germline, CDR1 is MGHDK and CDR2 SYGVNS. V lost 1 base, J lost 0 bases, and 5 bases stayed unmatched. This CDR3 comprises 16 residues. Some clones are missing from TCRdb's copy, which holds only in-frame ones; the method was immunoSEQ multiplex PCR. The sample lists roughly 230,000 clones, 89% occurring once. The specimen sequenced was peripheral blood. This clonotype was sampled from a woman aged 40 to 55 who had recovered from COVID-19. The rearrangement joins TRBV25-1 to TRBJ1-1; 7 nucleotides line up with TRBD1. CDR3 loop: CASSELAGGMNTEAFF. CDR3 in DNA: TGTGCCAGCAGTGAATTGGCAGGGGGGATGAACACTGAAGCTTTCTTT.